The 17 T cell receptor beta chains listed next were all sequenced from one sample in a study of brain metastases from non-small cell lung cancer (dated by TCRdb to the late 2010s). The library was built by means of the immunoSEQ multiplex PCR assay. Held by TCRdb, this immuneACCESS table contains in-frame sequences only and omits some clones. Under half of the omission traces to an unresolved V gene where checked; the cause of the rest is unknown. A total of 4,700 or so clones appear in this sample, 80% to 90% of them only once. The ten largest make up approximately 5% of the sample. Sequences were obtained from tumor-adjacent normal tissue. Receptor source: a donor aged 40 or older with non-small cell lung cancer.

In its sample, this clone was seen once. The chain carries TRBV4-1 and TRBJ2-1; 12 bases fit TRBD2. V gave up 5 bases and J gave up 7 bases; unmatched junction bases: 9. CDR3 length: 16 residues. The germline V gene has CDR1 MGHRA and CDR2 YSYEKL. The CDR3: CASSARLAGEGNEQFF. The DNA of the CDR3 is TGCGCCAGCAGCGCCAGACTAGCGGGAGAGGGGAATGAGCAGTTCTTC.

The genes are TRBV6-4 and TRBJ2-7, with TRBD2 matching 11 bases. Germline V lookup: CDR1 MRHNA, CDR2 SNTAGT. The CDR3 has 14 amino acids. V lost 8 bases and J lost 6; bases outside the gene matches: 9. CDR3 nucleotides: TGTGCCAGCGCGCCCGAGGGGACTAGCGGCGAGCAGTACTTC. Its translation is CASAPEGTSGEQYF.

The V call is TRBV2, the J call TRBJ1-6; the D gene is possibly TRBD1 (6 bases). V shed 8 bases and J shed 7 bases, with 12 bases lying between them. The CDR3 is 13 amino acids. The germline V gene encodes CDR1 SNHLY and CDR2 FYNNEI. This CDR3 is CASRSTGNSPLHF. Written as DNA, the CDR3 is TGTGCCAGCCGCTCAACAGGGAATTCACCCCTCCACTTT.

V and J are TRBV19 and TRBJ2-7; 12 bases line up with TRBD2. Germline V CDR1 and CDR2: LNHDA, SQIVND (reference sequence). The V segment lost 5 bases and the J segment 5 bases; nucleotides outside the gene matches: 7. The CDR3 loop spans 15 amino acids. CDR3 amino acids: CASSVMRTSGDEQYF. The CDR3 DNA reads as TGTGCCAGTAGTGTAATGAGGACTAGCGGGGACGAGCAGTACTTC.

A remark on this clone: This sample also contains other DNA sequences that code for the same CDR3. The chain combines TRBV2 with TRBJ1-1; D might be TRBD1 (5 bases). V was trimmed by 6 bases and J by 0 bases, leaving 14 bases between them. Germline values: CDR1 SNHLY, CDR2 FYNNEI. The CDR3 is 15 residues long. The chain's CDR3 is CASSPDSPMNTEAFF. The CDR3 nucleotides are TGTGCCAGCAGCCCTGACAGTCCCATGAACACTGAAGCTTTCTTT.

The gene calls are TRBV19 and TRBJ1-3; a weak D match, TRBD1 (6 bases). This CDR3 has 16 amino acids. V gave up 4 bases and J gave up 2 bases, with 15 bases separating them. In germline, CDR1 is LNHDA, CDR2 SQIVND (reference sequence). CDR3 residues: CASSKDTGLAGNTIYF. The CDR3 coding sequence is TGTGCCAGTAGTAAGGATACAGGGCTGGCTGGAAACACCATATATTTT.

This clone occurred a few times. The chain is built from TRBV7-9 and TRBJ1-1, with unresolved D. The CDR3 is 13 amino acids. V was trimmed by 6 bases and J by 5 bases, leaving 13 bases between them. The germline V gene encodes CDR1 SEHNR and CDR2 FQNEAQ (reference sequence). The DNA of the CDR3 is TGTGCCAGCAGTCTAGTGGAAACTACTGAAGCTTTCTTT. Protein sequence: CASSLVETTEAFF. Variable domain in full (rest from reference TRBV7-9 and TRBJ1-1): DTGVSQNPRHKITKRGQNVTFRCDPISEHNRLYWYRQTLGQGPEFLTYFQNEAQLEKSRLLSDRFSAERPKGSFSTLEIQRTEQGDSAMYLCASSLVETTEAFFGQGTRLTVV.

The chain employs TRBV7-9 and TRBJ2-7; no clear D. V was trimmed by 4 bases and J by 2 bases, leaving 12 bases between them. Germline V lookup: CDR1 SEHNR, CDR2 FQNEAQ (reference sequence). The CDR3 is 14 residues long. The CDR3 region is CASSSAWLAYEQYF. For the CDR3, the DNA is TGTGCCAGCAGCTCCGCGTGGTTGGCCTACGAGCAGTACTTC.

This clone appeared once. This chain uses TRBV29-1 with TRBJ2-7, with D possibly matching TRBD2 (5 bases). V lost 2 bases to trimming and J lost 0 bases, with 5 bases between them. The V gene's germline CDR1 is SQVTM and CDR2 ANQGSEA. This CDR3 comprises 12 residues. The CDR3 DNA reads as TGCAGCGTTGAAACTAGCTCCTACGAGCAGTACTTC. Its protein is CSVETSSYEQYF.

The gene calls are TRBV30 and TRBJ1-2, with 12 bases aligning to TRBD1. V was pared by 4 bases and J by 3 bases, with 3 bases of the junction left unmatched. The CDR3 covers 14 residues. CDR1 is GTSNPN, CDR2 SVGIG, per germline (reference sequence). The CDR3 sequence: CAWNRDRGHYGYTF. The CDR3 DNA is TGTGCCTGGAACCGGGACAGGGGGCACTATGGCTACACCTTC. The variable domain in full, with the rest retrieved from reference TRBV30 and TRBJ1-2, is SQTIHQWPATLVQPVGSPLSLECTVEGTSNPNLYWYRQAAGRGLQLLFYSVGIGQISSEVPQNLSASRPQDRQFILSSKKLLLSDSGFYLCAWNRDRGHYGYTFGSGTRLTVV.

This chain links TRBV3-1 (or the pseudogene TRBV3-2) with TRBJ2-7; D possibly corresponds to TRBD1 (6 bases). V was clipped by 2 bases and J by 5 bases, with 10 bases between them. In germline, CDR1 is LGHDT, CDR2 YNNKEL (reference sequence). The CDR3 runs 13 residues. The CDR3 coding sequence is TGTGCCAGCAGCCAAAGGACAGTCCACGAGCAGTACTTC. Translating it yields CASSQRTVHEQYF.

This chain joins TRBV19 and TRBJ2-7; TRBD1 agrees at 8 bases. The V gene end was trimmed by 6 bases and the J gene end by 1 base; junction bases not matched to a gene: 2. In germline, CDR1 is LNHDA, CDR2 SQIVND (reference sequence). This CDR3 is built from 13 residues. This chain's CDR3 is CASRGQESYEQYF. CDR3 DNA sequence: TGTGCCAGTAGGGGACAGGAGTCCTACGAGCAGTACTTC.

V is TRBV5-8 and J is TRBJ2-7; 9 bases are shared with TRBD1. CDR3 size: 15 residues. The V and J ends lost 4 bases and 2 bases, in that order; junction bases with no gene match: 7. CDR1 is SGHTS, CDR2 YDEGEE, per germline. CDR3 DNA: TGTGCCAGCAGCATGGACAGGGGCGGAACCTACGAGCAGTACTTC. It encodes CASSMDRGGTYEQYF.

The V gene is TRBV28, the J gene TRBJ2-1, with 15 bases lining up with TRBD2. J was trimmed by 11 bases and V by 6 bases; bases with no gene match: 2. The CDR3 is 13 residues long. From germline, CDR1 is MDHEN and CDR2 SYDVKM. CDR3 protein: CASRGTSGRKQFF. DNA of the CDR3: TGTGCCAGCAGGGGGACTAGCGGGAGGAAGCAGTTCTTC.

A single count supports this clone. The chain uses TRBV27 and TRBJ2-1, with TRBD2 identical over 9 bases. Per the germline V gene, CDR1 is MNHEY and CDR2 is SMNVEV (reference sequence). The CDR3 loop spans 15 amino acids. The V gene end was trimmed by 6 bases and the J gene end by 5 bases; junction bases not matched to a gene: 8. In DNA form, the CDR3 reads TGTGCCAGCAGCCCTGCGGTAGCGGGAGACAATGAGCAGTTCTTC. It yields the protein CASSPAVAGDNEQFF.

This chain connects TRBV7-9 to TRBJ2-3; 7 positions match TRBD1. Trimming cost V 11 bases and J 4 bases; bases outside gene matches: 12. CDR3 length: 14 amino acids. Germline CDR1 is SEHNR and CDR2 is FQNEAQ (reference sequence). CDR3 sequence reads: CAGRGDRGADTQYF. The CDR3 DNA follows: TGTGCCGGGCGAGGGGACAGAGGCGCAGATACGCAGTATTTT.

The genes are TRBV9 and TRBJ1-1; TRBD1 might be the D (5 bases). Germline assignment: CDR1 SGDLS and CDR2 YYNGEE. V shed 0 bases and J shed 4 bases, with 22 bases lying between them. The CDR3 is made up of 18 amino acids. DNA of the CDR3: TGTGCCAGCAGCGTAGCAGGAGGGGCTCAGAGTCTGAGCACTGAAGCTTTCTTT. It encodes CASSVAGGAQSLSTEAFF.